Each of the 9 T cell receptor beta chains below was sequenced from the same sample in a study of T cell responses to AZD1222 COVID-19 vaccine. Clones were read by immunoSEQ multiplex PCR, and TCRdb kept only the in-frame ones, dropping some. Of fewer than 120,000 clones listed, roughly 89% are singletons. The material was peripheral blood, obtained 28 days after the second AZD1222 dose. These receptors were obtained from an adult who received the AZD1222 COVID-19 vaccine.

A single count supports this clone. The V gene is TRBV7-9, the J gene TRBJ1-1, with 7 nucleotides matching TRBD1. The CDR3 consists of 14 residues. The V gene end was trimmed by 5 bases and the J gene end by 0 bases; junction bases not matched to a gene: 3. Germline V gene data show CDR1 as SEHNR and CDR2 as FQNEAQ (reference sequence). CDR3 sequence reads: CASSATGVNTEAFF. DNA of the CDR3: TGTGCCAGCAGCGCTACAGGGGTGAACACTGAAGCTTTCTTT.

V usage is TRBV11-2 and J usage is TRBJ1-1; D is unclear. The CDR3 totals 15 residues. Per the germline V gene, CDR1 is SGHAT and CDR2 is FQNNGV. Trimming shortened V by 5 bases and J by 1 base, and 14 bases separated the two germline ends. CDR3 sequence: CASSPQALRNTEAFF. Written as DNA, the CDR3 is TGTGCCAGCAGCCCCCAAGCATTGCGGAACACTGAAGCTTTCTTT.

V and J are TRBV6-6 and TRBJ1-6, with 11 positions matching TRBD1. V lost 5 bases and J lost 2; bases outside the gene matches: 8. The CDR3 has 18 amino acids. The V gene's germline CDR1 is MNHNY and CDR2 SVGAGI (reference sequence). In DNA, the CDR3 is TGTGCCAGCAGTCTCGGACAGGGGGCGCTCCCCTATAATTCACCCCTCCACTTT. It translates to CASSLGQGALPYNSPLHF.

The rearrangement uses TRBV19 and TRBJ1-3; 8 bases fit TRBD1. Germline V gene lookup returns CDR1 LNHDA and CDR2 SQIVND (reference sequence). The V segment lost 9 bases and the J segment 4 bases; nucleotides outside the gene matches: 5. The CDR3 runs 13 residues. This chain's CDR3 is CASARGPGNTIYF. CDR3 in DNA: TGTGCCAGCGCCAGGGGGCCAGGAAACACCATATATTTT.

The genes are TRBV5-4 and TRBJ1-2, with TRBD1 identical over 10 bases. The trim removed 4 bases at V and 8 bases at J, leaving 8 bases unmatched. The CDR3 is 14 residues long. Looked up from germline, CDR1 is SGHNT and CDR2 is YYREEE (reference sequence). The CDR3 loop reads CASSPDRGIWGYTF. As DNA, the CDR3 is TGTGCCAGCAGCCCGGACAGGGGGATTTGGGGCTACACCTTC.

This chain joins TRBV11-2 and TRBJ2-7; D gene unclear. Germline V gene sequence: CDR1 SGHAT, CDR2 FQNNGV. V lost 2 bases and J 3 bases, leaving 8 bases between the germline ends. The CDR3 extends over 13 amino acids. Here the CDR3 reads CASSLNSVYEQYF. In DNA form, the CDR3 reads TGTGCCAGCAGCTTAAACAGTGTCTACGAGCAGTACTTC. The entire variable domain, with the rest obtained from reference TRBV11-2 and TRBJ2-7, is as follows: EAGVAQSPRYKIIEKRQSVAFWCNPISGHATLYWYQQILGQGPKLLIQFQNNGVVDDSQLPKDRFSAERLKGVDSTLKIQPAKLEDSAVYLCASSLNSVYEQYFGPGTRLTVT.

This clone has a handful of counts. V is TRBV19 and J is TRBJ1-4; no firm D call. Trimming stripped 7 bases from V and 1 base from J, with 13 bases between. Germline loops: CDR1 LNHDA, CDR2 SQIVND (reference sequence). This CDR3 region has 15 residues. The CDR3 is CASKRSHRTNEKLFF. Written as DNA, the CDR3 is TGTGCCAGTAAAAGGAGCCACCGAACTAATGAAAAACTGTTTTTT.

The gene calls are TRBV2 and TRBJ2-3, with TRBD1 identical over 7 bases. Germline V gene sequence: CDR1 SNHLY, CDR2 FYNNEI. The CDR3 has 11 residues. The trim removed 6 bases at V and 9 bases at J, leaving 3 bases unmatched. The DNA for the CDR3 is TGTGCCAGCAGACAGGGGTCCACGCAGTATTTT. Protein product: CASRQGSTQYF.

The chain recombines TRBV29-1 with TRBJ2-1; possible D gene TRBD2, 6 bases. The CDR3 loop spans 13 amino acids. Germline-derived CDR1 and CDR2 are SQVTM and ANQGSEA. The germline V and J ends were trimmed by 6 bases and 6 bases, with 15 bases remaining between them. DNA of the CDR3: TGCAGCGTAGGAGGGGCTAATGGCAATGAGCAGTTCTTC. Protein sequence: CSVGGANGNEQFF.